This T cell receptor beta chain was captured by sequencing in a study of blood T cell repertoires in COVID-19. Study-wide background: The study drew acute and convalescent COVID-19 samples from the United States, Italy and Spain. T cells, B-cell-depleted T cells, or PBMCs supplied cDNA or gDNA.

Study processing details: Reference gene primer amplification gave nucleated cell count estimates. Assay used: immunoSEQ multiplex PCR; TCRdb lists only in-frame clones, some missing. That table gives V, J and clone size, and the DNA gave D and trimming. The sample shows 150,000 to 200,000 clones, more than 80% of them seen only once. Germline CDR1 is SGHKS and CDR2 is YYEKEE (reference sequence). V was trimmed by 4 bases and J by 3 bases, leaving 13 bases between them. The CDR3 sequence is 14 residues long. The clonotype originates from a man aged 55-75 years with acute or convalescent COVID-19. Input material: peripheral blood. The chain joins TRBV5-5 to TRBJ2-5; D ambiguous. CDR3 nucleotide sequence: TGTGCCAGCAGCCAGCTTGGTCGGGAAGAGACCCAGTACTTC. As protein: CASSQLGREETQYF. The full variable domain, rest sourced from reference TRBV5-5 and TRBJ2-5, is DAGVTQSPTHLIKTRGQQVTLRCSPISGHKSVSWYQQVLGQGPQFIFQYYEKEERGRGNFPDRFSARQFPNYSSELNVNALLLGDSALYLCASSQLGREETQYFGPGTRLLVL.